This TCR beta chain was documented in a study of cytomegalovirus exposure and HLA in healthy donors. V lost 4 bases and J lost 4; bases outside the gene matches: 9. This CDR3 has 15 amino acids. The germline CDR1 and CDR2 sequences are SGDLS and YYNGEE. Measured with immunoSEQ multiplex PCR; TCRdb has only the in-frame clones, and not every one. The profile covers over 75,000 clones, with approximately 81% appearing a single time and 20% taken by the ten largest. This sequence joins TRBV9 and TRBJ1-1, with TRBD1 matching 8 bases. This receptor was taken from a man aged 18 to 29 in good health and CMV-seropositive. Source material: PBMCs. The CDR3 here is CASSLTGTGVTEAFF. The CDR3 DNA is TGTGCCAGCAGCCTGACCGGGACAGGAGTCACTGAAGCTTTCTTT.